The sequence of this T cell receptor (beta chain) was determined in a study of technical replicates of blood from several donors. J gave up 2 bases and V 3 bases, and 7 bases lay outside the gene matches. Germline CDR1 is LGHNA and CDR2 is YNFKEQ. The CDR3 has 15 amino acids. Clones were sequenced by immunoSEQ multiplex PCR, and TCRdb holds only the in-frame ones, with some missing. The repertoire holds around 90,000 clones, with about 94% as singletons. The V gene is TRBV4-2, the J gene TRBJ2-7; the match to TRBD2 covers 7 bases. This TCR was recovered from a human donor in good health. Material for sequencing was T cells isolated from PBMCs. The CDR3 protein is CASSHLAAPTYEQYF. The CDR3 nucleotides are TGTGCCAGCAGCCACCTAGCGGCACCCACCTACGAGCAGTACTTC.